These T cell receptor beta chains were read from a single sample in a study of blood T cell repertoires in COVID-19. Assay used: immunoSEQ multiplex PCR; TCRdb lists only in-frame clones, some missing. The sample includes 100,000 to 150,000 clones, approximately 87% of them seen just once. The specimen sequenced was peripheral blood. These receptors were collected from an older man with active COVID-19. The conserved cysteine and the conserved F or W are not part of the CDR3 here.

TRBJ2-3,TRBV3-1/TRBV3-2,ASSQDLWTGSTDTQY
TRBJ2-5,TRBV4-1,ASSHPGGETQY
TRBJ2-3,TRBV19,ASSIALGGSGYTDTQY
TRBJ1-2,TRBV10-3,AISAGFLYGYT
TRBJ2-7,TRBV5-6,ASSLRRGSSYEQY
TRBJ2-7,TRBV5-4,ASSRSGGGHDEQY
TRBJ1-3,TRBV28,ASSHDAISGNTIY
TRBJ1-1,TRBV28,ASSYNIDRSRTEAF
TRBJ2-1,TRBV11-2,ASSGLAGINEQF
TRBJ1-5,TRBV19,ASRDDRGKDQPQH
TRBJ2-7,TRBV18,ASSRDSGSSYEQY
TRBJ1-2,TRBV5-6,ASSPDSLLNYGYT
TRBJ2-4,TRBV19,ASSSTGTAKNIQY
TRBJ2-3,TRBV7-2,ASSSPGGDTQY
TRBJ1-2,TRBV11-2,ASSPRTGSNYGYT
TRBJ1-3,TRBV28,ASSLGGAGNTIY
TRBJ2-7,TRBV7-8,ASSRTGRAYEQY
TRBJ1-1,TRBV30,AWSLGNTEAF
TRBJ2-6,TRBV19,ASSLPGTGGSSGANVLT
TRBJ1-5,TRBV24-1,ATSELQANQPQH
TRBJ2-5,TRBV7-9,ASTQAQGQGETQY
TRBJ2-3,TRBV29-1,SVEGLAGASDTQY
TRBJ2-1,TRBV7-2,ASRGGLAGTDEQF
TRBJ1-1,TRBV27,ASSLRGVAVLNTEAF
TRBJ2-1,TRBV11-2,ASSTWTSGGEEEQF
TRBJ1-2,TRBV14,ASSPQGYYGYT
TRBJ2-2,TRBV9,ASSVANSGRVGELF